Below, one T cell receptor (beta chain) is given with its context. The sample comes from a study of shared clonotypes between healthy human individuals. Study context: The study enrolled a couple of women and three men aged 18 to 49. Each donor had three CD4 naive, three CD4 memory, two CD8 naive and one CD8 memory plate.

Sequencing used immunoSEQ multiplex PCR; TCRdb keeps in-frame clones, though not all of them. Here the sample spans more than 1 million clones, 70% to 80% being singletons. Donors were healthy HIV-negative adults without recent acute infections or vaccinations. V shed 3 bases and J shed 3 bases, with 11 bases lying between them. This CDR3 spans 14 amino acids. CDR1 and CDR2 (germline): LNHDA, SQIVND (reference sequence). The TCR originated in a man aged 18 to 35 in good health. Some clones in this sample may be carry-over from other donors' samples. Sequences were obtained from memory CD4+ T cells from PBMCs. Subset defined: CD45RA-negative fraction. This sequence joins TRBV19 and TRBJ1-1; TRBD1 is a possible D gene (5 bases). CDR3 amino acids: CASSIQGSYTEAFF. The CDR3 region has the DNA TGTGCCAGTAGTATTCAGGGTTCGTACACTGAAGCTTTCTTT.